This entry lists 13 T cell receptor beta chains sequenced from one sample in a study of T cell changes during pregnancy in multiple sclerosis. Assay: immunoSEQ multiplex PCR; the TCRdb copy retains only in-frame clones and omits some. This sample has about 51,000 clones, with roughly 93% found just once. The sample in question was peripheral blood, obtained in the second trimester of pregnancy. The receptors shown here come from a female donor with multiple sclerosis, enrolled in a pregnancy study.

The rearrangement joins TRBV28 to TRBJ1-5; perhaps TRBD1 as D (6 bases). This CDR3 comprises 14 residues. The V gene's germline CDR1 is MDHEN and CDR2 SYDVKM. The V and J ends lost 1 base and 5 bases respectively, with 9 bases between them. CDR3 region: CASSLLQGYQPQHF. CDR3 nucleotide sequence: TGTGCCAGCAGTTTATTACAGGGATATCAGCCCCAGCATTTT.

The rearrangement joins TRBV18 to TRBJ2-5; 7 bases map to TRBD2. Trimming took 3 bases from V and 5 from J; bases not matched to a gene: 6. Germline lookup yields CDR1 KGHSH and CDR2 LQKENI. There are 14 residues in the CDR3. The CDR3: CASSPGAGVETQYF. As DNA, the CDR3 is TGTGCCAGCTCACCCGGCGCGGGGGTGGAGACCCAGTACTTC.

The chain combines TRBV11-3 with TRBJ2-2; 7 bases are shared with TRBD1. The V and J ends lost 5 bases and 7 bases, in that order; junction bases with no gene match: 10. This CDR3 spans 15 amino acids. CDR1 and CDR2 (germline): SGHNT, YENEEA. CDR3 region: CASSLATGTVGELFF. The CDR3 DNA reads as TGTGCCAGCAGCCTCGCGACAGGGACGGTCGGGGAGCTGTTTTTT.

The V and J genes are TRBV27 and TRBJ1-5; TRBD1 is a possible D gene (6 bases). V lost 4 bases and J lost 6, with 19 bases in between. The CDR3 runs 16 residues. Germline CDR1 and CDR2: MNHEY and SMNVEV (reference sequence). The CDR3 protein is CASSSMGGGSGQPQHF. The CDR3 DNA reads as TGTGCCAGCAGTTCCATGGGAGGGGGAAGCGGTCAGCCCCAGCATTTT.

This chain's CDR3 is CASSQGGPGANVLTF. The CDR3 bases are TGCGCCAGCAGCCAAGGGGGCCCTGGGGCCAACGTCCTGACTTTC. V gene TRBV4-1 combines with J gene TRBJ2-6; weak D call: TRBD1 (5 bases). The CDR3 totals 15 residues. V dropped 1 base and J dropped 2 bases, with 6 bases sitting between them. Per germline, CDR1 MGHRA and CDR2 YSYEKL.

The chain is built from TRBV7-2 and TRBJ2-1; tentative D call: TRBD1 (5 bases). The CDR3 runs to 13 residues. V was pared by 5 bases and J by 5 bases, with 10 bases between. From germline, CDR1 is SGHTA and CDR2 FQGNSA. The CDR3 loop is CASSPGANNEQFF. DNA for the CDR3: TGTGCCAGCAGCCCTGGGGCAAACAATGAGCAGTTCTTC.

The rearrangement joins TRBV6-1 to TRBJ2-7, with D unclear. The V gene's germline CDR1 is MNHNS and CDR2 SASEGT. V lost 2 bases to trimming and J lost 1 base, with 12 bases between them. The CDR3 totals 15 residues. The CDR3 is CASSERSLLSYEQYF. The CDR3 DNA reads as TGTGCCAGCAGTGAACGATCTCTACTTTCCTACGAGCAGTACTTC.

The chain has TRBV29-1 and TRBJ2-1; a possible D gene is TRBD2 (6 bases). The V end was cut by 5 bases, the J end by 9 bases, with 17 bases between. There are 13 residues in the CDR3. Looked up from germline, CDR1 is SQVTM and CDR2 is ANQGSEA. The CDR3 loop reads CSVLISGGGEQFF. The CDR3 bases are TGCAGCGTTTTGATATCCGGGGGTGGTGAGCAGTTCTTC.

This clone has only one observation. The chain couples TRBV29-1 to TRBJ2-2, with 8 bases identical to TRBD2. V gave up 5 bases and J gave up 3 bases; unmatched junction bases: 11. Germline CDR1 SQVTM, CDR2 ANQGSEA. The CDR3 is 16 residues long. CDR3 bases: TGCAGCGTTAGCAATAGCGGGACATCCGACACCGGGGAGCTGTTTTTT. Protein sequence: CSVSNSGTSDTGELFF.

This CDR3 is CASSRQGGMATEAFF. For the CDR3, the DNA is TGCGCCAGCAGCCGCCAAGGAGGGATGGCCACTGAAGCTTTCTTT. The chain recombines TRBV4-3 with TRBJ1-1; D gene unclear. Germline CDR1 and CDR2: LGHNA and YSLEER. V was pared by 4 bases and J by 4 bases, with 16 bases between. The CDR3 is 15 amino acids.

The chain joins TRBV13 to TRBJ1-2, with D unresolved. With 5 bases removed from V and 8 bases from J, the gap between germline ends came to 9 bases. CDR1 and CDR2 (germline): PRHDT, FYEKMQ (reference sequence). The length of the CDR3 is 11 residues. The CDR3 sequence: CASSRTIGYTF. CDR3 sequence (DNA): TGTGCCAGCAGCCGAACTATAGGCTACACCTTC.

The genes are TRBV7-6 and TRBJ2-3; tentative D call: TRBD2 (6 bases). CDR1 SGHVS and CDR2 FNYEAQ come from the germline V gene. The CDR3 has 15 amino acids. V was trimmed by 6 bases and J by 2 bases, leaving 15 bases between them. As DNA, the CDR3 is TGTGCCAGCAGTAATAGCGGTTTGGTCACAGATACGCAGTATTTT. It specifies CASSNSGLVTDTQYF. Complete variable domain (other parts from reference TRBV7-6 and TRBJ2-3): GAGVSQSPRYKVTKRGQDVALRCDPISGHVSLYWYRQALGQGPEFLTYFNYEAQQDKSGLPNDRFSAERPEGSISTLTIQRTEQRDSAMYRCASSNSGLVTDTQYFGPGTRLTVL.

CDR3 DNA sequence: TGTGCCAGCAGTGCGTCCGGGACATCCCAATACGAGCAGTACTTC. This translates into CASSASGTSQYEQYF. The rearrangement joins TRBV6-5 to TRBJ2-7; a possible D gene is TRBD1 (6 bases). The germline V gene has CDR1 MNHEY and CDR2 SVGAGI. V lost 5 bases and J 4 bases, leaving 18 bases between the germline ends. This CDR3 contains 15 residues.